These 14 T cell receptor beta chains were sequenced from one sample in a study of beta chain features in type 1 diabetes. The isolated RNA, all of it, was reverse transcribed, so expressed TCRB transcripts were what got sequenced. Some clones are missing from TCRdb's copy, which holds only in-frame ones; the method was immunoSEQ multiplex PCR. The data hold about 410,000 clones, with approximately 15% observed a single time. The sample taken for sequencing was naive CD4+ T cells from blood. These receptors all come from a young man in good health.

The J gene is TRBJ2-5, the V gene TRBV10-3; D is perhaps TRBD1 (6 bases). The V end lost 4 bases, the J end lost 0 bases, and 12 bases lay between the germline ends. Germline V gene sequence: CDR1 ENHRY, CDR2 SYGVKD. The CDR3 runs 15 residues. The CDR3 here is CAISGTALYQETQYF. DNA for the CDR3: TGTGCCATCAGTGGGACAGCCTTGTACCAAGAGACCCAGTACTTC.

This clone turned up a few times. V gene TRBV29-1 combines with J gene TRBJ1-2; no clear D gene. CDR1 is SQVTM and CDR2 is ANQGSEA in the germline V gene. Trimming stripped 5 bases from V and 4 bases from J, with 14 bases between. The CDR3 sequence is 13 residues long. CDR3 sequence reads: CSVFILSPYGYTF. The DNA for the CDR3 is TGCAGCGTTTTTATCCTGAGCCCCTATGGCTACACCTTC.

This clone has only a few counts. V and J are TRBV30 and TRBJ2-1; 13 bases line up with TRBD2. This CDR3 comprises 16 residues. V was pared by 2 bases and J by 10 bases, with 11 bases of the junction left unmatched. The germline V gene has CDR1 GTSNPN and CDR2 SVGIG (reference sequence). The CDR3, as DNA: TGTGCCTGGAGTTCCTCCGGGACTAGCGGGATCCGAGAGCAGTTCTTC. Protein product: CAWSSSGTSGIREQFF.

This clone was seen only a few times. The J gene is TRBJ1-2, the V gene TRBV30; D is unclear. This CDR3 has 16 residues. Trimming cost V 1 base and J 0 bases, with 15 bases left between them. Germline CDR1 and CDR2: GTSNPN and SVGIG (reference sequence). The CDR3 sequence: CAWSEGGWRPNYGYTF. The CDR3 region has the DNA TGTGCCTGGAGTGAGGGTGGCTGGCGCCCTAACTATGGCTACACCTTC.

The rearrangement joins TRBV7-9 to TRBJ1-5; D unclear. The V gene's germline CDR1 is SEHNR and CDR2 FQNEAQ (reference sequence). V lost 3 bases, J lost 9 bases, and 18 bases lay in between. The CDR3 contains 15 residues. The CDR3 protein is CASSLGHNDQRPQHF. CDR3 bases: TGTGCCAGCAGCTTGGGCCATAACGATCAGAGGCCCCAGCATTTT.

This clone was observed a few times. The chain is built from TRBV7-2 and TRBJ1-1, with TRBD1 matching 9 bases. CDR1 and CDR2 (germline): SGHTA, FQGNSA. The CDR3 length is 16 residues. Trimming cost V 5 bases and J 3 bases; bases outside gene matches: 10. The CDR3 bases are TGTGCCAGCAGCCCAGACAGGGGGGTAGTTTACACTGAAGCTTTCTTT. This codes for CASSPDRGVVYTEAFF.

This clone came up a few times. This sequence joins TRBV7-2 and TRBJ2-7; 9 bases are shared with TRBD2. This CDR3 has 16 amino acids. The V gene's germline CDR1 is SGHTA and CDR2 FQGNSA. V lost 4 bases and J lost 7; bases outside the gene matches: 14. The CDR3 loop reads CASSSWPSGKTWEQYV. CDR3 DNA sequence: TGTGCCAGCAGCTCCTGGCCTAGCGGGAAAACGTGGGAGCAGTACGTC.

The rearrangement uses TRBV9 and TRBJ1-6; D unresolved. The V end was cut by 4 bases, the J end by 8 bases, with 19 bases between. The CDR3 consists of 16 residues. CDR1 and CDR2 (germline): SGDLS, YYNGEE. CDR3 in DNA: TGTGCCAGCAGCCAATCCCCGGACCGCCACGATTCACCCCTCCACTTT. Encoded protein: CASSQSPDRHDSPLHF. Full variable domain (outside the CDR3, taken from reference TRBV9 and TRBJ1-6): DSGVTQTPKHLITATGQRVTLRCSPRSGDLSVYWYQQSLDQGLQFLIQYYNGEERAKGNILERFSAQQFPDLHSELNLSSLELGDSALYFCASSQSPDRHDSPLHFGNGTRLTVT.

V gene TRBV28 combines with J gene TRBJ2-1, with D maybe TRBD2 (7 bases). The CDR3 totals 16 residues. V lost 2 bases, J lost 4 bases, and 15 bases lay in between. Germline V gene lookup returns CDR1 MDHEN and CDR2 SYDVKM. CDR3 nucleotides: TGTGCCAGCAGTTTAGGCGTGGGGGGGACATACAATGAGCAGTTCTTC. It encodes CASSLGVGGTYNEQFF. The variable domain in full, completed from reference TRBV28 and TRBJ2-1, reads DVKVTQSSRYLVKRTGEKVFLECVQDMDHENMFWYRQDPGLGLRLIYFSYDVKMKEKGDIPEGYSVSREKKERFSLILESASTNQTSMYLCASSLGVGGTYNEQFFGPGTRLTVL.

The table lists this clone with many counts. The chain uses TRBV7-2 and TRBJ2-3, with 16 positions matching TRBD2. CDR1 SGHTA and CDR2 FQGNSA come from the germline V gene. The CDR3 covers 15 residues. Trimming at V came to 5 bases and at J to 4 bases, leaving 0 bases not matched to a gene. CDR3 protein: CASSGTSGRADTQYF. The CDR3 coding sequence is TGTGCCAGCAGCGGGACTAGCGGGAGGGCAGATACGCAGTATTTT. Variable domain in full (rest from reference TRBV7-2 and TRBJ2-3): GAGVSQSPSNKVTEKGKDVELRCDPISGHTALYWYRQSLGQGLEFLIYFQGNSAPDKSGLPSDRFSAERTGGSVSTLTIQRTQQEDSAVYLCASSGTSGRADTQYFGPGTRLTVL.

The chain employs TRBV9 and TRBJ2-2; 9 bases are a match to TRBD1. CDR1 SGDLS and CDR2 YYNGEE come from the germline V gene. This CDR3 region has 17 residues. With 4 bases clipped from V and 4 bases from J, the junction kept 11 bases outside the gene matches. CDR3 sequence reads: CASSPYSGTGFTGELFF. CDR3 coding DNA: TGTGCCAGCAGCCCCTACTCCGGGACAGGGTTCACCGGGGAGCTGTTTTTT.

CDR3 coding DNA: TGCGCCAGCCGGGTTACGGGGAGAGTTGAGACCCAGTACTTC. It codes for CASRVTGRVETQYF. The chain has TRBV5-1 and TRBJ2-5, with D possibly being TRBD2 (5 bases). Germline-derived CDR1 and CDR2 are SGHRS and YFSETQ. V shed 7 bases and J shed 5 bases, with 18 bases lying between them. This CDR3 comprises 14 residues. Variable domain in full (rest from reference TRBV5-1 and TRBJ2-5): KAGVTQTPRYLIKTRGQQVTLSCSPISGHRSVSWYQQTPGQGLQFLFEYFSETQRNKGNFPGRFSGRQFSNSRSEMNVSTLELGDSALYLCASRVTGRVETQYFGPGTRLLVL.

The gene calls are TRBV7-2 and TRBJ1-4; D is perhaps TRBD1 (6 bases). In germline, CDR1 is SGHTA, CDR2 FQGNSA. V was trimmed by 1 base and J by 10 bases, leaving 10 bases between them. The CDR3 sequence is 13 residues long. The CDR3 DNA is TGTGCCAGCAGCTTAGTGTTGGACAGAAAACTGTTTTTT. This encodes CASSLVLDRKLFF.

This clone occurred a few times. The J gene is TRBJ2-7, the V gene TRBV11-2; D is perhaps TRBD1 (5 bases). The CDR3 runs 15 residues. V lost 2 bases, J lost 2 bases, and 13 bases lay in between. The germline V gene encodes CDR1 SGHAT and CDR2 FQNNGV. CDR3 DNA sequence: TGTGCCAGCAGCTTATTCTCTAGGGGTCCCTACGAGCAGTACGTC. As protein: CASSLFSRGPYEQYV.